This record looks at one T cell receptor beta chain sequence and its context. Antigen specificity is unknown. During the collection period, no donor immune events like infections were recorded. This CDR3 region has 14 residues. The germline gives CDR1 SEHNR, CDR2 FQNEAQ (reference sequence). V lost 4 bases and J lost 5, with 14 bases in between. Profiling relied on immunoSEQ multiplex PCR, and the TCRdb table lists in-frame clones only, not all of them. There are some 130,000 clones in the sample; 80% to 90% occur only once, and around 8.2% lies in the top ten. This record comes from a study of identifying expanded T cells in peripheral blood. Findings of the study overall: Technical replicates showed roughly 1.2 changed clones; two weeks around 15; four weeks 19.

This TCR derives from a person aged 18 to 75 in good health. This sequence joins TRBV7-9 and TRBJ1-1, with D possibly matching TRBD1 (5 bases). The sequenced sample was blood. The CDR3 protein is CASSYVGGVTEAFF. Here the CDR3 DNA reads TGTGCCAGCAGCTACGTCGGGGGGGTGACTGAAGCTTTCTTT.